Shown below are 20 T cell receptor beta chains from a single sample sequenced in a study of T cells expressing NK-cell markers. Reprocessing the 5' RACE reads, TCRdb reports a single entry for every CDR3 protein and omits DNA. The table lists approximately 420,000 distinct CDR3 sequences. The sequenced material came from blood T cells: a sorted CD56 or NKG2C T cell subset, CD4+ or CD8+ T cells, or bulk PBMC T cells (not recorded which). The receptors stem from a woman in her 50s in good health.

The chain carries TRBV5-1 and TRBJ2-1; no DNA is available, so the TRBD2 call from TCRdb remains unchecked. Germline V gene lookup returns CDR1 SGHRS and CDR2 YFSETQ. This CDR3 comprises 13 residues. The CDR3 is CASSQQTRDEQFF.

This chain joins TRBV7-9 and TRBJ2-3. This CDR3 contains 14 residues. Germline V gives CDR1 SEHNR, CDR2 FQNEAQ (reference sequence). Here the CDR3 reads CASSIAASTDTQYF. Using reference TRBV7-9 and TRBJ2-3 for the parts outside the CDR3, the full variable domain is DTGVSQNPRHKITKRGQNVTFRCDPISEHNRLYWYRQTLGQGPEFLTYFQNEAQLEKSRLLSDRFSAERPKGSFSTLEIQRTEQGDSAMYLCASSIAASTDTQYFGPGTRLTVL.

The CDR3 protein is CASSLEQGVYNEQFF. The V gene is TRBV7-9, the J gene TRBJ2-1; with no DNA, the TCRdb D assignment of TRBD1 cannot be verified. The length of the CDR3 is 15 residues. CDR1 and CDR2 from the germline V gene are SEHNR and FQNEAQ (reference sequence).

This chain uses TRBV3-1 with TRBJ1-2; TCRdb reports TRBD1, a call that lacks DNA to check it against. The CDR3 spans 13 residues. Germline loops: CDR1 LGHDT, CDR2 YNNKEL (reference sequence). The CDR3 region is CASSQDGTRGYTF. Combining the CDR3 with reference TRBV3-1 and TRBJ1-2 gives the whole variable domain DTAVSQTPKYLVTQMGNDKSIKCEQNLGHDTMYWYKQDSKKFLKIMFSYNNKELIINETVPNRFSPKSPDKAHLNLHINSLELGDSAVYFCASSQDGTRGYTFGSGTRLTVV.

This chain links TRBV5-5 with TRBJ2-1; TCRdb's D gene call, TRBD2, goes unchecked for lack of DNA. CDR3 length: 14 residues. Germline CDR1 and CDR2: SGHKS and YYEKEE (reference sequence). CDR3 loop: CASAGGMAEKEQFF.

The J gene is TRBJ2-5, the V gene TRBV10-3. Germline assignment: CDR1 ENHRY and CDR2 SYGVKD. The CDR3 extends over 13 amino acids. The chain's CDR3 is CATTLGIQETQYF.

The rearrangement links TRBV20-1 to TRBJ2-3; TCRdb's D call of TRBD2 is untestable without DNA. Germline CDR1 and CDR2: DFQATT and SNEGSKA (reference sequence). CDR3 length: 16 amino acids. The CDR3 loop reads CSASPLAGGLSDTQYF.

The J gene is TRBJ1-4, the V gene TRBV5-1; TCRdb picks TRBD1, but there is no DNA to check that call. Germline V gives CDR1 SGHRS, CDR2 YFSETQ. The CDR3 is made up of 13 amino acids. This chain's CDR3 is CASGDRDNEKLFF.

The V gene is TRBV12-5, the J gene TRBJ2-1; TCRdb's D gene call, TRBD2, goes unchecked for lack of DNA. Germline V gene data show CDR1 as LGHNT and CDR2 as FRNRAP. The CDR3 consists of 14 residues. CDR3 residues: CASGLSGVYNEQFF.

The CDR3 loop reads CASSLLQGARNEQFF. The genes are TRBV12-3 or TRBV12-4 and TRBJ2-1; TCRdb's D gene call, TRBD1, goes unchecked for lack of DNA. The CDR3 length is 15 residues.

The chain has TRBV7-6 and TRBJ2-1; TCRdb returns TRBD2, unconfirmable since there is no DNA. Germline CDR1 reads SGHVS; CDR2 reads FNYEAQ. CDR3 length: 13 residues. This CDR3 is CASSFGTAAEQFF.

This rearrangement joins TRBV11-3 to TRBJ2-2; the D gene TCRdb calls, TRBD2, cannot be checked with no DNA. The germline V gene has CDR1 SGHNT and CDR2 YENEEA. The CDR3 loop spans 20 amino acids. The CDR3 sequence is CASNPRSLAGGSANTGELFF.

This chain connects TRBV5-1 to TRBJ2-6. Per the germline V gene, CDR1 is SGHRS and CDR2 is YFSETQ. The CDR3 contains 17 residues. This CDR3 is CASSLFSTGLGANVLTF.

The gene calls are TRBV20-1 and TRBJ2-2. Germline loops: CDR1 DFQATT, CDR2 SNEGSKA (reference sequence). The CDR3 is made up of 14 amino acids. The CDR3 sequence is CSARGDLNTGELFF.

CDR3 sequence reads: CASTSLGGSPLHF. This sequence joins TRBV27 and TRBJ1-6. The germline V gene has CDR1 MNHEY and CDR2 SMNVEV (reference sequence). The CDR3 sequence is 13 residues long.

The J gene is TRBJ1-1, the V gene TRBV10-3; the D call of TRBD1 rests on TCRdb alone, since no DNA is present to check it. This CDR3 is built from 14 residues. Germline CDR1 ENHRY, CDR2 SYGVKD. The CDR3: CAISDGTLKAEAFF.

The J gene is TRBJ2-1, the V gene TRBV9. Germline V gives CDR1 SGDLS, CDR2 YYNGEE. The CDR3 is 12 residues long. The CDR3 sequence is CASSVEGIRQFF.

The V call is TRBV10-3, the J call TRBJ2-5; with no DNA, the TCRdb D assignment of TRBD1 cannot be verified. CDR1 and CDR2 (germline): ENHRY, SYGVKD. The CDR3 totals 14 residues. The CDR3 sequence: CAISGDRAEETQYF.

The chain employs TRBV29-1 and TRBJ2-1. Germline V lookup: CDR1 SQVTM, CDR2 ANQGSEA. This CDR3 has 11 amino acids. CDR3 amino acids: CSGVLGNEQFF.

This rearrangement joins TRBV7-9 to TRBJ1-1; TCRdb indicates TRBD1, and absent DNA this call remains unverified. Germline lookup yields CDR1 SEHNR and CDR2 FQNEAQ (reference sequence). This CDR3 is built from 14 residues. CDR3 in amino acids: CASSLAGGFPEAFF. The whole variable domain, remainder taken from reference TRBV7-9 and TRBJ1-1, is DTGVSQNPRHKITKRGQNVTFRCDPISEHNRLYWYRQTLGQGPEFLTYFQNEAQLEKSRLLSDRFSAERPKGSFSTLEIQRTEQGDSAMYLCASSLAGGFPEAFFGQGTRLTVV.